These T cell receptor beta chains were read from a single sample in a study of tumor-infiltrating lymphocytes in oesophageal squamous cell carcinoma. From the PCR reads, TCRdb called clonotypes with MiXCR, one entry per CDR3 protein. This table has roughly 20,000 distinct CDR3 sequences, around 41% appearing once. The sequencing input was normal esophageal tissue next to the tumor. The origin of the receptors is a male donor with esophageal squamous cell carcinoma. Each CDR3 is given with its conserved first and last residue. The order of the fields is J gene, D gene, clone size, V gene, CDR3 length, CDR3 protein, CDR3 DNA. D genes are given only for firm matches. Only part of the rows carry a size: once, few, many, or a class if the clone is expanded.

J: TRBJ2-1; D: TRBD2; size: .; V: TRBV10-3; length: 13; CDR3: CATLSAGGTPVYF; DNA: TGTGCCACTCTTAGCGCGGGAGGAACCCCAGTTTACTTC
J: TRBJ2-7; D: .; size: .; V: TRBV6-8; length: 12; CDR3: CASRTTGYEQYF; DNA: TGTGCCAGCAGGACCACGGGCTACGAGCAGTACTTC
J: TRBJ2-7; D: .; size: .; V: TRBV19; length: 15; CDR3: CASSPRAASSYEQYF; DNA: TGTGCCAGTAGTCCCCGGGCAGCGAGCTCCTACGAGCAGTACTTC
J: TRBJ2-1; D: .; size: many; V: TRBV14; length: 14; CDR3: CASSRLGQYNEQFF; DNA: TGTGCCAGCAGCCGACTCGGACAATACAATGAGCAGTTCTTC
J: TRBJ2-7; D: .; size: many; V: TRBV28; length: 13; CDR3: CAGWRLSYNEQYF; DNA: TGTGCCGGCTGGCGTCTCTCCTACAATGAGCAGTACTTC
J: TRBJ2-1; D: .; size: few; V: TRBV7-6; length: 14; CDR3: CASSLGPVGNEQFF; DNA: TGTGCCAGCAGCTTAGGGCCGGTTGGGAATGAGCAGTTCTTC
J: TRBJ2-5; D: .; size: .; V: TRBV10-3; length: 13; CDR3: CAISEEGGSPLHF; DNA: TGTGCCATCAGTGAGGAAGGTGGTTCACCCCTCCACTTC
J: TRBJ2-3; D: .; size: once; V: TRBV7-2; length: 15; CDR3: CASSLVVGPTDTQYF; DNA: TGTGCCAGCAGCTTAGTGGTAGGCCCCACAGATACGCAGTATTTT
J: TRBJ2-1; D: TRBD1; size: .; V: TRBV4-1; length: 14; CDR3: CASSQGTGYNEQFF; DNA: TGCGCCAGCAGCCAAGGGACAGGGTACAATGAGCAGTTCTTC
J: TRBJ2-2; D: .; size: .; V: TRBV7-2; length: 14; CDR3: CASSLVPGVGELFF; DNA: TGTGCCAGCAGCTTAGTACCCGGAGTCGGGGAGCTGTTTTTT
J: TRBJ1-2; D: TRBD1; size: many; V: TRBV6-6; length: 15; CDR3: CASSYSRTGATGYTF; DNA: TGTGCCAGCAGTTACTCTAGGACAGGGGCGACTGGCTACACCTTC
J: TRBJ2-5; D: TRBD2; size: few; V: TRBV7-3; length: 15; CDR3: CASSPGTSDLETQYF; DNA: TGTGCCAGCAGCCCAGGGACTAGCGATCTCGAGACCCAGTACTTC
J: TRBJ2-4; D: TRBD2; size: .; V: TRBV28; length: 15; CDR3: CASVAGALTYKEQYF; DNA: TGTGCCAGCGTAGCGGGAGCGCTAACCTACAAGGAGCAGTACTTC
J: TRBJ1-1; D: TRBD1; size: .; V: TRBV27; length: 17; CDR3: CASTSERGQVHGTEAFF; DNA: TGTGCCAGCACCTCGGAAAGGGGGCAGGTCCATGGCACTGAAGCTTTCTTT
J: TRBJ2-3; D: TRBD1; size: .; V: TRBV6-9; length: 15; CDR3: CASSRDRRATDTQYF; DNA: TGTGCCAGCAGCCGGGACAGGCGTGCAACAGATACGCAGTATTTT
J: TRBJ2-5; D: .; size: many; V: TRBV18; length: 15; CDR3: CASSPRAGVGETQYF; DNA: TGTGCCAGCTCACCGCGGGCAGGGGTCGGAGAGACCCAGTACTTC
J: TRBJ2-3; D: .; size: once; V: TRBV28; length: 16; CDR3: CASSIRRVAGTDTQYF; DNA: TGTGCCAGCAGCATACGGAGGGTGGCGGGCACAGATACGCAGTATTTT
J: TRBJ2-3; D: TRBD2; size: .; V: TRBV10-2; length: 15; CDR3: CASSVLAGYTDTQYF; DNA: TGCGCCAGCAGTGTACTAGCGGGGTATACAGATACGCAGTATTTT
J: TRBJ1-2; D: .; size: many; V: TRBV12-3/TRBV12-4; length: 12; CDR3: CASSLLAGGYTF; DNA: TGTGCCAGCAGTCTGCTCGCTGGAGGCTACACCTTC
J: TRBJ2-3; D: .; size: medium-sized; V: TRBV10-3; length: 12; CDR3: CAISPGGDTQYF; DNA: TGTGCCATCAGTCCCGGTGGAGATACGCAGTATTTT
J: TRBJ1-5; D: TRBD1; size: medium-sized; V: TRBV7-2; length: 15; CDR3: CASSTKAGGGQPQHF; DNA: TGTGCCAGCAGCACCAAGGCAGGGGGCGGTCAGCCCCAGCATTTT
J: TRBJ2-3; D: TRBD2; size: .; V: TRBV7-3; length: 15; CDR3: CASRNSGRDTDTQYF; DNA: TGTGCCAGCAGGAATAGCGGGAGGGACACAGATACGCAGTATTTT
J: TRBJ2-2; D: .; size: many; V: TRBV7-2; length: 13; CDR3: CASSTGRSRELFF; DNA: TGTGCCAGCAGCACCGGGCGAAGTAGGGAGCTGTTTTTT
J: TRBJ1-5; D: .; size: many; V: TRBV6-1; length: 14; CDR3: CASGNVGNNQPQHF; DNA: TGTGCCAGCGGCAATGTGGGTAACAATCAGCCCCAGCATTTT
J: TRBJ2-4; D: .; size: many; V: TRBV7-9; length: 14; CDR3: CASSLMGPENIQYF; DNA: TGTGCCAGCAGCTTAATGGGGCCCGAAAACATTCAGTACTTC
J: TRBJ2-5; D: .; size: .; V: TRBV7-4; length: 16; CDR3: CASSLQGKTPRETQYF; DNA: TGTGCCAGCAGCTTACAGGGAAAAACCCCCCGAGAGACCCAGTACTTC
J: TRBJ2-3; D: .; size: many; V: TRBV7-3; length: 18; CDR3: CASSLESGVGHATDTQYF; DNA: TGTGCCAGCAGCTTAGAGTCGGGAGTGGGGCACGCCACAGATACGCAGTATTTT
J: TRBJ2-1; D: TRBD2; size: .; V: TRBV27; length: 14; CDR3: CASSVPSRTSRQFF; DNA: TGTGCCAGCAGTGTCCCCTCCAGGACTAGTCGGCAGTTCTTC
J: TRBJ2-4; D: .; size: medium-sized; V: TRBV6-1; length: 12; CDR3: CASSEYGNIQYF; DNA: TGTGCCAGCAGTGAGTACGGTAACATTCAGTACTTC
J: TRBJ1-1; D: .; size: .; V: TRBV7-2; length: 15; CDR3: CASRPESRGNTEAFF; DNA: TGTGCCAGCAGGCCAGAATCTAGAGGGAACACTGAAGCTTTCTTT
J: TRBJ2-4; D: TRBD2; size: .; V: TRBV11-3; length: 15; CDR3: CASSPRLAGKEEQYF; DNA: TGTGCCAGCAGCCCACGACTAGCGGGAAAAGAAGAGCAGTACTTC
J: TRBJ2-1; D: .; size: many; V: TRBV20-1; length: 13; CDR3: CSAHAGSYNEQFF; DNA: TGCAGTGCCCACGCGGGCTCCTACAATGAGCAGTTCTTC
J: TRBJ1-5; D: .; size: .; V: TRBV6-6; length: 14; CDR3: CASSYDRTNQPQHF; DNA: TGTGCCAGCAGTTACGACAGGACTAATCAGCCCCAGCATTTT
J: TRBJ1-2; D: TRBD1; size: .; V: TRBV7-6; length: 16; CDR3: CASSLGGAQGAGGYTF; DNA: TGTGCCAGCAGCTTAGGAGGAGCACAGGGGGCGGGAGGCTACACCTTC
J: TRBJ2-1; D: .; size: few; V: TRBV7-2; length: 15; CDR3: CASSRDRRSYNEQFF; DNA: TGTGCCAGCAGCCGGGACCGTCGTTCCTACAATGAGCAGTTCTTC
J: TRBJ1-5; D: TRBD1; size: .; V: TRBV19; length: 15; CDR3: CASSIMTGGNQPQHF; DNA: TGTGCCAGTAGTATAATGACAGGGGGCAATCAGCCCCAGCATTTT
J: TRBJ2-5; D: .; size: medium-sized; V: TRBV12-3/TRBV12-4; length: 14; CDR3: CASSLSRLQETQYF; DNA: TGTGCCAGCAGTTTAAGCCGGCTACAAGAGACCCAGTACTTC
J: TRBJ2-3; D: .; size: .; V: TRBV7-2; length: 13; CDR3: CASSLVGPDTQYF; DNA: TGTGCCAGCAGCTTAGTTGGGCCAGATACGCAGTATTTT
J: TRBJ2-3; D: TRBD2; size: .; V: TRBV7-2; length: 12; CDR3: CASSKGLVSFFF; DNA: TGTGCCAGCAGTAAGGGACTAGTAAGTTTCTTCTTC
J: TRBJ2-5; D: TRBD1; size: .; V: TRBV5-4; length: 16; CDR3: CASSSPGQGFQETQYF; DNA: TGTGCCAGCAGCAGTCCGGGACAGGGGTTCCAAGAGACCCAGTACTTC